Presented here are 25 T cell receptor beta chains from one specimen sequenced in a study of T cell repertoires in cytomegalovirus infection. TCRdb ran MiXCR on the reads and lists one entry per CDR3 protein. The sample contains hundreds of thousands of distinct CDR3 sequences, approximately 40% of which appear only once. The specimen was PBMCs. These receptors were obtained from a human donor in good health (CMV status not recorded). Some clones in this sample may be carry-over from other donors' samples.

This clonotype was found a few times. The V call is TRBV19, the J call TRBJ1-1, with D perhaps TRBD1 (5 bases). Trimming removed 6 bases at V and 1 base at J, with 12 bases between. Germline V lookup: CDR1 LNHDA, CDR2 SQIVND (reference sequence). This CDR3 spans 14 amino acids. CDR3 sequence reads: CASSIQGANTEAFF. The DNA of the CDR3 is TGTGCCAGTAGCATCCAGGGCGCGAACACTGAAGCTTTCTTT.

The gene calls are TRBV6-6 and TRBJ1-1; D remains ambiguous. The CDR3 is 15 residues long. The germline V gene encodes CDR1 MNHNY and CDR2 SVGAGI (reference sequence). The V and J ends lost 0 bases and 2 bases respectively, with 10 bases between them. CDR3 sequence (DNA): TGTGCCAGCAGTTACTCGAGGACGTCTAACACTGAAGCTTTCTTT. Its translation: CASSYSRTSNTEAFF.

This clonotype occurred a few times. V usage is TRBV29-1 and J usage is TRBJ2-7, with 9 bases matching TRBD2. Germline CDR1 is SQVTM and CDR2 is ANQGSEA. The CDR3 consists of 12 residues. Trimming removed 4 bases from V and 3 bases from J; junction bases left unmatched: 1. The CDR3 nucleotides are TGCAGCGTTGGACTAGCGGACTACGAGCAGTACTTC. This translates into CSVGLADYEQYF.

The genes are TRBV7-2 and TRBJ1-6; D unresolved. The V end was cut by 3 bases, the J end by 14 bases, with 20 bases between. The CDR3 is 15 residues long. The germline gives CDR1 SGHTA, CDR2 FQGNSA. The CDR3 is CASSFGLRGKGTLHF. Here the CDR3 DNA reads TGTGCCAGCAGCTTTGGGCTGAGAGGAAAGGGAACCCTCCACTTT.

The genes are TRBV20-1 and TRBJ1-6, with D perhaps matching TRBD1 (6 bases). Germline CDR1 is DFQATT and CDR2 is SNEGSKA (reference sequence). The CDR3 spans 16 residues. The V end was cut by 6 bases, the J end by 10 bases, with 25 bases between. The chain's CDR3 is CSAPGGGRGFRSPLHF. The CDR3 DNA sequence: TGCAGTGCCCCCGGCGGGGGGCGCGGATTCAGGTCACCCCTCCACTTT.

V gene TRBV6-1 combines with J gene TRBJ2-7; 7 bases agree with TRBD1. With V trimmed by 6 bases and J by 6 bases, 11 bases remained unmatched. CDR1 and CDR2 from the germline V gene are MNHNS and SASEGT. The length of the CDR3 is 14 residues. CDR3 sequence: CASRQGTAPFEQYF. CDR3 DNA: TGTGCCAGCAGACAAGGGACAGCGCCTTTCGAGCAGTACTTC.

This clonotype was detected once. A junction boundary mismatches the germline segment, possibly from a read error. CDR3 sequence: CPSSAGTENIQYF. The CDR3 DNA is TGCCCCAGCAGCGCTGGGACAGAGAACATTCAGTACTTC. The V call is TRBV4-1, the J call TRBJ2-4, with 7 bases that match TRBD1. Germline lookup yields CDR1 MGHRA and CDR2 YSYEKL. This CDR3 comprises 13 residues.

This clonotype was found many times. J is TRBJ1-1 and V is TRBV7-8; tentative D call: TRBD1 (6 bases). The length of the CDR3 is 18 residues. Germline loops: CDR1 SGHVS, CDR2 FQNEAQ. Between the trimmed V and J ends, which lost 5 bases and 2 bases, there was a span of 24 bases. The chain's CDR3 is CASSGRRGLKPPNTEAFF. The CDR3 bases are TGTGCCAGCAGCGGTCGCAGGGGACTCAAGCCTCCAAACACTGAAGCTTTCTTT.

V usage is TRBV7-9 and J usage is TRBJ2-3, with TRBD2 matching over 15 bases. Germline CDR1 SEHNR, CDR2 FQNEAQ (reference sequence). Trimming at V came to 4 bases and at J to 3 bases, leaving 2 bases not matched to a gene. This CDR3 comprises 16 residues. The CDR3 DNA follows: TGTGCCAGCAGCTGGGGGACTAGCGGGGGGACAGATACGCAGTATTTT. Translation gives CASSWGTSGGTDTQYF.

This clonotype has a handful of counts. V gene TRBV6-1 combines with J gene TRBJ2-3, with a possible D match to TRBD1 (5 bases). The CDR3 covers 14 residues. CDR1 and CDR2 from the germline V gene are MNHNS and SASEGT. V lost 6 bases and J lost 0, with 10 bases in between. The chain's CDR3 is CASRAGISTDTQYF. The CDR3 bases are TGTGCCAGCAGAGCAGGGATTAGCACAGATACGCAGTATTTT.

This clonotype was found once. The CDR3 region has the DNA TGCGCCAGCAGTCTGTCGGGACCAAGAGGTCTGCATGAGCAGTTCTTC. This codes for CASSLSGPRGLHEQFF. The chain is built from TRBV23-1 and TRBJ2-1; D tentatively fits TRBD1 or TRBD2 (5 bases each). TRBV23-1 is an ORF; its function is uncertain. The CDR3 totals 16 residues. V lost 4 bases and J lost 8, with 21 bases in between.

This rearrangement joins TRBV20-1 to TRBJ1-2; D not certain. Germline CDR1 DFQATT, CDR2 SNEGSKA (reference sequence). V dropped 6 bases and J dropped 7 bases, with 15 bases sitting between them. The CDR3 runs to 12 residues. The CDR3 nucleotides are TGCAGTGCGCCTGACGGTAACGTTGGCTACACCTTC. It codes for CSAPDGNVGYTF.

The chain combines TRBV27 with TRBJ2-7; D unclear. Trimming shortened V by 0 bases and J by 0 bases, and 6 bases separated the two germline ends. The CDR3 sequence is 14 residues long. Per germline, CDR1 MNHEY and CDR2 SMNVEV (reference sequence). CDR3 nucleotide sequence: TGTGCCAGCAGTTTATCCCGCCACTCCTACGAGCAGTACTTC. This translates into CASSLSRHSYEQYF.

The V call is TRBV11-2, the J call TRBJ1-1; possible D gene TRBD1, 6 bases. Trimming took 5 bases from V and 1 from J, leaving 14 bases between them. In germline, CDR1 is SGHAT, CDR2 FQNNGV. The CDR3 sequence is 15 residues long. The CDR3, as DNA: TGTGCCAGCAGCAGAGGGCCAGGGGCGAACACTGAAGCTTTCTTT. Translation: CASSRGPGANTEAFF.

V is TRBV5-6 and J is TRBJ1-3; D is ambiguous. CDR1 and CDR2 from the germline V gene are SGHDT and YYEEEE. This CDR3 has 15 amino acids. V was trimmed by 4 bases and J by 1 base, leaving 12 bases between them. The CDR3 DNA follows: TGTGCCAGCAGCGTGGTGGGGTTGTCTGGAAACACCATATATTTT. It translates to CASSVVGLSGNTIYF.

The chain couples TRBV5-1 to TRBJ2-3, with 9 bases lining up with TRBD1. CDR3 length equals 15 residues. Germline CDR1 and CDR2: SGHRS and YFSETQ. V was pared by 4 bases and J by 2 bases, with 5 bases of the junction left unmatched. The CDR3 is CASSSGQGPTDTQYF. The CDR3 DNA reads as TGCGCCAGCAGCAGCGGACAGGGGCCCACAGATACGCAGTATTTT.

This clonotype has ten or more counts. The CDR3 here is CASSSTLSGLNTGELFF. The DNA of the CDR3 is TGTGCCAGCAGCTCCACTCTTAGCGGACTGAACACCGGGGAGCTGTTTTTT. The chain joins TRBV7-8 to TRBJ2-2, with D possibly TRBD2 on 6 matching bases. The CDR3 is 17 amino acids. Trimming removed 4 bases from V and 1 base from J, with 16 bases in between. Per the germline V gene, CDR1 is SGHVS and CDR2 is FQNEAQ.

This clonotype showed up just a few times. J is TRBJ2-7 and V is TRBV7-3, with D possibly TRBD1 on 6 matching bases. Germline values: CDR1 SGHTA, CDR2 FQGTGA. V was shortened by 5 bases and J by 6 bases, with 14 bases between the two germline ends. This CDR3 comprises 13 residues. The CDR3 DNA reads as TGTGCCAGCAGCAGAATAGGGGGATCCGAGCAGTACTTC. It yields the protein CASSRIGGSEQYF.

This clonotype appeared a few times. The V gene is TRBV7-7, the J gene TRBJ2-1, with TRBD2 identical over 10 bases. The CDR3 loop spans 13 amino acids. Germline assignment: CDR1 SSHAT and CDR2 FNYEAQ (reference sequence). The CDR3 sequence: CASGTSVYNEQFF. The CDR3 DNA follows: TGTGCTAGCGGGACTAGCGTATACAATGAGCAGTTCTTC. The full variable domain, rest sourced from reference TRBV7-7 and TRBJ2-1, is GAGVSQSPRYKVTKRGQDVTLRCDPISSHATLYWYQQALGQGPEFLTYFNYEAQPDKSGLPSDRFSAERPEGSISTLTIQRTEQRDSAMYRCASGTSVYNEQFFGPGTRLTVL.

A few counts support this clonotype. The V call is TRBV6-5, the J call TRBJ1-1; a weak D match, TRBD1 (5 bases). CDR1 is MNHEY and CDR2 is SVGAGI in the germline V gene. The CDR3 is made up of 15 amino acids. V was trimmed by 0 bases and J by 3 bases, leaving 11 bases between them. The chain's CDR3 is CASSYSTRADTEAFF. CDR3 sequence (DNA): TGTGCCAGCAGTTACTCGACCAGGGCTGACACTGAAGCTTTCTTT.

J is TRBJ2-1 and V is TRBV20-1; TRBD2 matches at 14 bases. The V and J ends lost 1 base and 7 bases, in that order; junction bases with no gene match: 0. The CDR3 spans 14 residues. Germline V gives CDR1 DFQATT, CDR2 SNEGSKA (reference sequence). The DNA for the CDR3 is TGCAGTGCTAGAGGGACTAGCGGGAGGAATGAGCAGTTCTTC. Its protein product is CSARGTSGRNEQFF.

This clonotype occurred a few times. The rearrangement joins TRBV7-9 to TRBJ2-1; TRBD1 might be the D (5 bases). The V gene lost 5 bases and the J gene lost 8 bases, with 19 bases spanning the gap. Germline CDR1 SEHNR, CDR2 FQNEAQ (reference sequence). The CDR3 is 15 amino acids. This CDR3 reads CASSDSAGSLDEQFF. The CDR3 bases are TGTGCCAGCAGCGATTCCGCAGGGTCTTTGGATGAGCAGTTCTTC.

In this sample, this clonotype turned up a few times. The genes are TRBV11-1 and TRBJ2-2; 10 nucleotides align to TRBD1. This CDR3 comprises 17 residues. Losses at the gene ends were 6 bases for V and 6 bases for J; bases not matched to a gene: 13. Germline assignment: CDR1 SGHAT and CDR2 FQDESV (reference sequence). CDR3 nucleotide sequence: TGTGCCAGCAGACCTTTACCCGGGACAGGGGAGCCCGGGGAGCTGTTTTTT. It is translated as CASRPLPGTGEPGELFF.

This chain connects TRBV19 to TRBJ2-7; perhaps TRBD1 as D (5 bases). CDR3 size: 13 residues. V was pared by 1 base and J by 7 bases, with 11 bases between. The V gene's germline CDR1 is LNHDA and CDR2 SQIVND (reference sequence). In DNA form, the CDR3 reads TGTGCCAGTAGTATAGGAGTGGGGCTGGAGCAGTACTTC. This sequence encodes CASSIGVGLEQYF.

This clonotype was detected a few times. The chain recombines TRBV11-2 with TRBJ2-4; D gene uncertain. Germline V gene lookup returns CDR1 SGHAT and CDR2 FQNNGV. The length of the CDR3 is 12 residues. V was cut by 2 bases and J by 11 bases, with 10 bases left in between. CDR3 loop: CASSLNLGLQYF. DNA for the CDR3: TGTGCCAGCAGCTTAAACCTGGGCCTTCAGTACTTC.